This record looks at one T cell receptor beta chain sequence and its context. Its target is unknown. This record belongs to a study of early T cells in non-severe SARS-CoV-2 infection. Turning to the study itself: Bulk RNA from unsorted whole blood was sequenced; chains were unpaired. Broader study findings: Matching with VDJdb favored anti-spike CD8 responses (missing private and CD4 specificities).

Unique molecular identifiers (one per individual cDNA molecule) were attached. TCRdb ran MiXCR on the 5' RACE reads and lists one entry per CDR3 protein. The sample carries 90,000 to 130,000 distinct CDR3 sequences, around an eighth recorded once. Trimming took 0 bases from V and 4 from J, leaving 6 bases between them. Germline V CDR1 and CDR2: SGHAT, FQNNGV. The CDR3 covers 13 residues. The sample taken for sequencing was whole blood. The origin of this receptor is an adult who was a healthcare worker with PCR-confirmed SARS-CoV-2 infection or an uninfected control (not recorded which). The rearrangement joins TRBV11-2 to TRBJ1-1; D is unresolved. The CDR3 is CASSLEPGTEAFF. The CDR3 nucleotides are TGTGCCAGCAGCTTAGAGCCCGGCACTGAAGCTTTCTTT.